This TCR beta chain is drawn from a study of Ad26.COV2.S vaccination and SARS-CoV-2 variants. Overall study: Ad26.COV2.S, an intramuscular injection, was given once or twice 56 days apart.

General study results and limits: CD8+ and CD4+ T cells specific for spike reportedly responded with substantial breadth after vaccination. Placebo and vaccine recipients had non-spike TCR breadth that was similar.

Sequencing was performed with immunoSEQ multiplex PCR; in TCRdb, only in-frame clones are kept and a portion is missing. This sample yields 440,000 or so clones, of which 90% are seen a single time; approximately 4.3% belongs to the top ten. Treatment here: roughly 20 received Ad26.COV2.S at low or high dose, single or two shots; roughly 5 received placebo; per-sample allocation not given. Sampling happened 63 days after the first vaccine or placebo injection. Boston supplied an adult donor aged 18-55 years. Trimming took 3 bases from V and 5 from J, leaving 13 bases between them. The germline gives CDR1 MNHEY, CDR2 SMNVEV (reference sequence). This CDR3 is built from 14 residues. With respect to this clone: Its antigen is unknown. Other nucleotide sequences in the sample specify the same CDR3.

Sequencing used peripheral blood, obtained in a trial of Ad26.COV2.S vaccine versus placebo. This chain connects TRBV27 to TRBJ2-5; D tentatively fits TRBD1 or TRBD2 (6 bases each). This receptor was obtained from a person aged 18-65 years who received the Ad26.COV2.S COVID-19 vaccine or a placebo. The CDR3: CASSFGGGGETQYF. In nucleotides, the CDR3 is TGTGCCAGCAGTTTTGGGGGCGGAGGGGAGACCCAGTACTTC.